Presented here are 29 T cell receptor beta chains from one specimen sequenced in a study of cytomegalovirus exposure and HLA in healthy donors. PCR was performed using 60 Vbeta and 13 Jbeta primers. TCRdb keeps only in-frame clones here, not all; method: immunoSEQ multiplex PCR. Of 120,000 or so clones in the sample, 17% were seen once. Sequencing was performed on PBMCs. These receptor sequences come from a female donor in good health and CMV-seropositive.

The J gene is TRBJ2-1, the V gene TRBV7-3, with 12 positions matching TRBD2. The germline V gene has CDR1 SGHTA and CDR2 FQGTGA. This CDR3 spans 15 amino acids. The ends lost 2 bases at V and 7 bases at J; junction bases unmatched: 3. The CDR3 bases are TGTGCCAGCAGCTTAGCACTAGCGGGAGGTAATGAGCAGTTCTTC. Translating it yields CASSLALAGGNEQFF.

This clone has a handful of counts. The CDR3 nucleotides read TGCGCCAGCAGCCGCGTCCTCACCCTCGAAGAGACCCAGTACTTC. Protein sequence: CASSRVLTLEETQYF. The chain combines TRBV4-3 with TRBJ2-5; no clear D gene. The CDR3 has 15 amino acids. Germline V CDR1 and CDR2: LGHNA, YSLEER. Trimming cost V 4 bases and J 3 bases, with 15 bases left between them.

This chain uses TRBV30 with TRBJ1-4; maybe TRBD1 (5 bases). The CDR3 consists of 16 residues. Germline V gene data show CDR1 as GTSNPN and CDR2 as SVGIG (reference sequence). V lost 1 base and J lost 8, with 20 bases in between. CDR3 sequence reads: CAWSAPQGPRGEKLFF. CDR3 DNA sequence: TGTGCCTGGAGTGCCCCCCAGGGACCGCGGGGGGAAAAACTGTTTTTT. The full variable domain, in which reference TRBV30 and TRBJ1-4 provide the parts outside the CDR3, is SQTIHQWPATLVQPVGSPLSLECTVEGTSNPNLYWYRQAAGRGLQLLFYSVGIGQISSEVPQNLSASRPQDRQFILSSKKLLLSDSGFYLCAWSAPQGPRGEKLFFGSGTQLSVL.

This clone turned up a few times. The chain has TRBV9 and TRBJ1-5, with TRBD1 identical over 7 bases. The trim removed 4 bases at V and 2 bases at J, leaving 3 bases unmatched. The CDR3 is made up of 14 amino acids. Germline CDR1 and CDR2: SGDLS and YYNGEE. The CDR3 region is CASSSDRGNQPQHF. CDR3 DNA: TGTGCCAGCAGCTCCGACAGGGGCAATCAGCCCCAGCATTTT.

This clone has just a few counts. The chain joins TRBV5-1 to TRBJ1-1, with unresolved D. The CDR3 is made up of 12 amino acids. Trimming shortened V by 0 bases and J by 4 bases, and 4 bases separated the two germline ends. The V gene's germline CDR1 is SGHRS and CDR2 YFSETQ. CDR3 protein: CASSLVATEAFF. The CDR3 nucleotides read TGCGCCAGCAGCTTGGTGGCCACTGAAGCTTTCTTT.

V usage is TRBV18 and J usage is TRBJ2-5; maybe TRBD2 (6 bases). V was clipped by 6 bases and J by 0 bases, with 17 bases between them. From germline, CDR1 is KGHSH and CDR2 LQKENI. There are 16 residues in the CDR3. The CDR3 DNA reads as TGTGCCAGCTCCGAGACTAGACTGTCGTACCAAGAGACCCAGTACTTC. Translation: CASSETRLSYQETQYF.

This clone was seen a few times. The rearrangement uses TRBV25-1 and TRBJ1-3, with D possibly matching TRBD1 (6 bases). The CDR3 has 15 amino acids. The V end lost 3 bases, the J end lost 4 bases, and 13 bases lay between the germline ends. Germline V gene sequence: CDR1 MGHDK, CDR2 SYGVNS. CDR3: CASSEPGGSGNTIYF. CDR3 in DNA: TGTGCCAGCAGTGAGCCGGGGGGCTCCGGAAACACCATATATTTT.

V usage is TRBV27 and J usage is TRBJ1-5; D is perhaps TRBD1 (5 bases). V lost 2 bases and J lost 6, with 11 bases in between. Germline-derived CDR1 and CDR2 are MNHEY and SMNVEV (reference sequence). The CDR3 has 14 residues. DNA for the CDR3: TGTGCCAGCAGTTTAGGCAAAAGGGGTCAGCCCCAGCATTTT. Its protein product is CASSLGKRGQPQHF.

The CDR3 DNA is TGTGCCAGCAGCTCTTACAATGAGCAGTTCTTC. This translates into CASSSYNEQFF. This rearrangement joins TRBV5-8 to TRBJ2-1; no firm D call. This CDR3 is built from 11 residues. CDR1 and CDR2 (germline): SGHTS, YDEGEE. V shed 3 bases and J shed 4 bases, with 2 bases lying between them.

In DNA form, the CDR3 reads TGCGCCAGCAGCTTCCAGCCAACCGGGACAAGATACGACGAGCAGTACTTC. Its protein is CASSFQPTGTRYDEQYF. The chain joins TRBV5-1 to TRBJ2-7; the D gene is possibly TRBD1 (6 bases). The CDR3 length is 17 residues. Germline assignment: CDR1 SGHRS and CDR2 YFSETQ. Trimming left V 2 bases short and J 5 bases short, with 23 bases between.

The chain couples TRBV6-5 to TRBJ2-2; TRBD1 matches 7 bases. The CDR3 is made up of 15 amino acids. Trimming removed 6 bases from V and 2 bases from J; junction bases left unmatched: 6. Looked up from germline, CDR1 is MNHEY and CDR2 is SVGAGI. The CDR3 nucleotides read TGTGCCAGCAGGCGTGACAGGGCAAACACCGGGGAGCTGTTTTTT. It specifies CASRRDRANTGELFF.

This clone occurred a few times. The V call is TRBV9, the J call TRBJ2-7; unclear D gene. Trimming took off 0 bases at V and 5 bases at J, with 6 bases between the two ends. Germline CDR1 and CDR2: SGDLS and YYNGEE. This CDR3 has 12 amino acids. CDR3 sequence (DNA): TGTGCCAGCAGCGTAGATCCCAACGAGCAGTACTTC. Translated, it gives CASSVDPNEQYF.

The chain has TRBV6-5 and TRBJ2-2; perhaps TRBD1 as D (6 bases). V gave up 6 bases and J gave up 10 bases, with 21 bases separating them. Germline CDR1 reads MNHEY; CDR2 reads SVGAGI. CDR3 length: 15 amino acids. CDR3 protein: CASRDRHAWGVELFF. DNA for the CDR3: TGTGCCAGCAGGGACAGACACGCGTGGGGCGTGGAGCTGTTTTTT.

The V and J genes are TRBV28 and TRBJ1-2; D is unclear. The CDR3 is 12 amino acids. The V gene's germline CDR1 is MDHEN and CDR2 SYDVKM. Trimming cost V 7 bases and J 8 bases, with 14 bases left between them. The CDR3 DNA reads TGTGCCAGCAACGATGTGCCGGGAGGCTACACCTTC. This gives the protein CASNDVPGGYTF.

V is TRBV7-9 and J is TRBJ2-2; D ambiguous. This CDR3 contains 13 residues. Trimming took off 1 base at V and 6 bases at J, with 6 bases between the two ends. Germline V lookup: CDR1 SEHNR, CDR2 FQNEAQ (reference sequence). DNA of the CDR3: TGTGCCAGCAGCTTAGTAATGTCCGGGGAGCTGTTTTTT. It specifies CASSLVMSGELFF.

Written as DNA, the CDR3 is TGTGCCAGCAGAGTCAGAGGACATAACGCCGAGACCCAGTACTTC. It specifies CASRVRGHNAETQYF. The rearrangement joins TRBV6-1 to TRBJ2-5; TRBD1 is a possible D gene (5 bases). This CDR3 is 15 amino acids long. The germline V gene encodes CDR1 MNHNS and CDR2 SASEGT. V was trimmed by 6 bases and J by 5 bases, leaving 19 bases between them.

This clone was found a few times. V is TRBV5-6 and J is TRBJ1-1; tentatively, D is TRBD1 (6 bases). The V gene's germline CDR1 is SGHDT and CDR2 YYEEEE. Deletions cut 1 base from V and 1 base from J, with 20 bases between. The CDR3 extends over 18 amino acids. As DNA, the CDR3 is TGTGCCAGCAGCTTGTTGTGGGACACTTACACCCCGAACACTGAAGCTTTCTTT. Translating it yields CASSLLWDTYTPNTEAFF.

CDR3 loop: CASSLSGWREPSNEQFF. The CDR3 DNA reads TGTGCCAGCAGTTTATCGGGGTGGCGGGAGCCTTCCAATGAGCAGTTCTTC. The chain carries TRBV28 and TRBJ2-1; 7 bases agree with TRBD2. J gave up 6 bases and V 1 base, and 12 bases lay outside the gene matches. Germline CDR1 is MDHEN and CDR2 is SYDVKM. CDR3 length: 17 amino acids.

This clone occurred a few times. V and J are TRBV13 and TRBJ2-7; TRBD1 matches 9 bases. CDR1 and CDR2 (germline): PRHDT, FYEKMQ (reference sequence). The V segment lost 10 bases and the J segment 1 base; nucleotides outside the gene matches: 14. This CDR3 spans 16 amino acids. CDR3 in amino acids: CATGPPGQGMSYEQYF. CDR3 nucleotide sequence: TGTGCCACCGGGCCTCCGGGACAGGGAATGTCCTACGAGCAGTACTTC.

The gene calls are TRBV5-1 and TRBJ2-5; 8 bases are a match to TRBD1. The J segment lost 1 base and the V segment lost 2 bases, leaving 4 bases of the junction unmatched. CDR1 is SGHRS, CDR2 YFSETQ, per germline. CDR3 length: 15 residues. The DNA of the CDR3 is TGCGCCAGCAGCTTTACAGGGGGAACCCAAGAGACCCAGTACTTC. Protein sequence: CASSFTGGTQETQYF.

This clone has just a few counts. The gene calls are TRBV7-9 and TRBJ1-5, with D perhaps TRBD1 (5 bases). V dropped 4 bases and J dropped 7 bases, with 14 bases sitting between them. CDR3 length: 14 residues. CDR1 is SEHNR, CDR2 FQNEAQ, per germline (reference sequence). The CDR3 reads CASSYGGGGQPQHF. The CDR3 DNA is TGTGCCAGCAGCTACGGGGGGGGTGGACAGCCCCAGCATTTT.

The V gene is TRBV30, the J gene TRBJ1-4, with D possibly TRBD1 on 5 matching bases. Germline CDR1 reads GTSNPN; CDR2 reads SVGIG (reference sequence). The V end was cut by 8 bases, the J end by 6 bases, with 22 bases between. This CDR3 comprises 15 residues. The CDR3 sequence is CAGGDSGILDEKLFF. For the CDR3, the DNA is TGTGCCGGGGGGGATAGTGGGATCTTAGATGAAAAACTGTTTTTT.

The chain couples TRBV10-1 to TRBJ2-3, with TRBD2 as a possible D gene (6 bases). V lost 3 bases and J lost 2, with 12 bases in between. The CDR3 has 15 amino acids. Germline lookup yields CDR1 WNHNN and CDR2 SYGVQD (reference sequence). CDR3: CASSDSGLLTDTQYF. DNA for the CDR3: TGCGCCAGCAGTGATTCGGGACTTCTCACAGATACGCAGTATTTT.

The V call is TRBV27, the J call TRBJ2-5, with 7 bases that match TRBD2. There are 18 residues in the CDR3. The V and J ends lost 1 base and 4 bases, in that order; junction bases with no gene match: 15. The V gene's germline CDR1 is MNHEY and CDR2 SMNVEV (reference sequence). The CDR3: CASSLYRESGADAETQYF. The CDR3 DNA sequence: TGTGCCAGCAGTTTATATAGGGAGAGCGGGGCTGACGCAGAGACCCAGTACTTC.

This clone has more than one count but fewer than ten. The gene calls are TRBV28 and TRBJ2-2, with 13 bases fitting TRBD2. V lost 6 bases and J lost 7; bases outside the gene matches: 14. This CDR3 is built from 18 residues. The germline V gene has CDR1 MDHEN and CDR2 SYDVKM. This CDR3 reads CASSPSTSGGAIIGELFF. The CDR3 nucleotides are TGTGCCAGCAGCCCTAGTACTAGCGGGGGGGCCATCATCGGGGAGCTGTTTTTT.

There are a few counts of this clone. The chain has TRBV28 and TRBJ1-5; D is unclear. V shed 3 bases and J shed 1 base, with 10 bases lying between them. CDR3 size: 15 residues. Germline CDR1 and CDR2: MDHEN and SYDVKM. The CDR3 coding sequence is TGTGCCAGCAGTTTTTTTCCAGAAAGCAATCAGCCCCAGCATTTT. Translation gives CASSFFPESNQPQHF. Full variable domain (missing parts from reference TRBV28 and TRBJ1-5): DVKVTQSSRYLVKRTGEKVFLECVQDMDHENMFWYRQDPGLGLRLIYFSYDVKMKEKGDIPEGYSVSREKKERFSLILESASTNQTSMYLCASSFFPESNQPQHFGDGTRLSIL.

The V and J genes are TRBV4-2 and TRBJ1-1; 7 positions agree with TRBD1. J gave up 2 bases and V 1 base, and 7 bases lay outside the gene matches. In germline, CDR1 is LGHNA, CDR2 YNFKEQ. The CDR3 spans 16 residues. Here the CDR3 DNA reads TGTGCCAGCAGCCAAGCCCAGGGACAGCTAAACACTGAAGCTTTCTTT. Protein sequence: CASSQAQGQLNTEAFF.

The chain uses TRBV6-5 and TRBJ2-7; 9 bases line up with TRBD2. The CDR3 extends over 14 amino acids. Germline V gene sequence: CDR1 MNHEY, CDR2 SVGAGI. The trim removed 8 bases at V and 12 bases at J, leaving 17 bases unmatched. The CDR3 here is CASFVAGVGIRGYF. CDR3 coding DNA: TGTGCCAGCTTTGTAGCGGGGGTCGGCATTCGCGGGTACTTC.

This chain uses TRBV5-6 with TRBJ2-7; D gene ambiguous. The CDR3 contains 15 residues. Germline loops: CDR1 SGHDT, CDR2 YYEEEE. Trimming removed 2 bases from V and 0 bases from J, with 12 bases in between. The chain's CDR3 is CASSFYGSTSYEQYF. The CDR3 DNA sequence: TGTGCCAGCAGCTTTTATGGCTCAACCTCCTACGAGCAGTACTTC.